This TCR beta chain was captured in a study of cytomegalovirus exposure and HLA in healthy donors. Primers: 60 Vbeta forward and 13 Jbeta reverse. The data were produced by immunoSEQ multiplex PCR, yet TCRdb's version contains in-frame clones alone and is incomplete. The sample yields about 98,000 clones, under 75% seen once. This clonotype originated in a man in his fifties in good health and CMV-seronegative. The sample was PBMCs.

The CDR3 coding sequence is TGTGCCAGTGGACAGGGTCGGGAGGCTAGCAATCAGCCCCAGCATTTT. This codes for CASGQGREASNQPQHF. This chain links TRBV2 with TRBJ1-5; 8 positions match TRBD1. CDR1 is SNHLY, CDR2 FYNNEI, per germline. Trimming took 9 bases from V and 0 from J; bases not matched to a gene: 10. This CDR3 is 16 amino acids long.